Below, 8 T cell receptor beta chains from the same sample are listed, as sequenced in a study of blood T cell repertoires in COVID-19. Repertoires were generated with immunoSEQ multiplex PCR, while TCRdb's copy carries only in-frame clones and drops some. The data contain about 180,000 clones, 65% to 90% of them singletons. The sequenced material came from PBMCs or T cells enriched from blood (not recorded which). These receptor sequences come from a man in his forties or fifties who had recovered from COVID-19.

V usage is TRBV5-1 and J usage is TRBJ2-1, with D perhaps matching TRBD1 (7 bases). This CDR3 is 16 amino acids long. With 4 bases removed from V and 6 bases from J, the gap between germline ends came to 20 bases. Germline values: CDR1 SGHRS, CDR2 YFSETQ. CDR3 in amino acids: CASSRGTVGVSNEQFF. The CDR3 DNA reads as TGCGCCAGCAGCCGCGGGACAGTAGGTGTATCCAATGAGCAGTTCTTC.

This clone was counted ten times or more. The CDR3 sequence is CASSPPIHGSGGTGELFF. The CDR3 DNA reads as TGTGCCAGCTCACCACCTATTCATGGTAGCGGGGGCACCGGGGAGCTGTTTTTT. V usage is TRBV18 and J usage is TRBJ2-2; 9 bases are shared with TRBD2. CDR1 and CDR2 (germline): KGHSH, LQKENI. V dropped 0 bases and J dropped 4; count of bases not matched to a gene: 9. The CDR3 length is 18 residues.

The CDR3 loop is CASSRSRDRANEQYF. As DNA, the CDR3 is TGCGCCAGCAGCCGAAGCCGGGACAGGGCTAACGAGCAGTACTTC. V usage is TRBV4-1 and J usage is TRBJ2-7; 9 bases align to TRBD1. After removal of 4 bases from V and 5 bases from J, the junction contained 9 bases not matched to a gene. The CDR3 contains 15 residues. Germline V lookup: CDR1 MGHRA, CDR2 YSYEKL.

J is TRBJ2-7 and V is TRBV10-1; D gene ambiguous. From germline, CDR1 is WNHNN and CDR2 SYGVQD (reference sequence). V was pared by 7 bases and J by 3 bases, with 25 bases between. The CDR3 loop spans 17 amino acids. CDR3 protein: CASKQDFPPAQNYEQYF. The CDR3 DNA reads as TGCGCCAGCAAGCAGGATTTCCCTCCCGCTCAAAACTACGAGCAGTACTTC.

The V gene is TRBV5-4, the J gene TRBJ2-5; 11 bases align to TRBD1. CDR3 size: 16 residues. With 4 bases clipped from V and 5 bases from J, the junction kept 10 bases outside the gene matches. CDR1 and CDR2 (germline): SGHNT, YYREEE (reference sequence). CDR3 protein: CASSRSGQGAGETQYF. In nucleotides, the CDR3 is TGTGCCAGCAGCCGCTCTGGACAGGGGGCAGGGGAGACCCAGTACTTC.

The rearrangement uses TRBV10-3 and TRBJ2-5, with 7 bases aligning to TRBD1. The germline CDR1 and CDR2 sequences are ENHRY and SYGVKD. J lost 5 bases, V lost 7 bases, and 7 bases had no gene match. CDR3 length: 13 amino acids. The CDR3 loop reads CAINAGTEETQYF. The CDR3 bases are TGTGCCATCAACGCCGGGACAGAGGAGACCCAGTACTTC.

The chain has TRBV30 and TRBJ1-5; D is unresolved. Germline assignment: CDR1 GTSNPN and CDR2 SVGIG (reference sequence). This CDR3 has 18 residues. V lost 3 bases and J lost 0, with 21 bases in between. The DNA of the CDR3 is TGTGCCTGGAGCCCTTCTAGGACCTCCGGGGATAGCAATCAGCCCCAGCATTTT. Its translation: CAWSPSRTSGDSNQPQHF.

The rearrangement uses TRBV10-2 and TRBJ1-1; 9 nucleotides align to TRBD1. Germline V CDR1 and CDR2: WSHSY, SAAADI. J lost 4 bases, V lost 6 bases, and 6 bases had no gene match. The CDR3 runs 14 residues. The CDR3 DNA is TGCGCCAGCAGCGGGACAGGGAGCGGCACTGAAGCTTTCTTT. Its translation is CASSGTGSGTEAFF.